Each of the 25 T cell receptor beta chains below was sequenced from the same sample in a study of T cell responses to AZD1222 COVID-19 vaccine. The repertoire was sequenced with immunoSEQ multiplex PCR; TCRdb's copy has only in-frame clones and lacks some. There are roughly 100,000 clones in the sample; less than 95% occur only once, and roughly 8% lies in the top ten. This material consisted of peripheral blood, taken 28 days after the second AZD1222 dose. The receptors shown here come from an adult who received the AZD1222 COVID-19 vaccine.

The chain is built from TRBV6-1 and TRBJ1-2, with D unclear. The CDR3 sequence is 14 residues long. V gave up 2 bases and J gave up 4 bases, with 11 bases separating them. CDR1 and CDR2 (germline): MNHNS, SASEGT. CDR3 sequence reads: CASSETPSSYGYTF. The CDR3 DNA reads TGTGCCAGCAGTGAAACCCCCAGTAGCTATGGCTACACCTTC.

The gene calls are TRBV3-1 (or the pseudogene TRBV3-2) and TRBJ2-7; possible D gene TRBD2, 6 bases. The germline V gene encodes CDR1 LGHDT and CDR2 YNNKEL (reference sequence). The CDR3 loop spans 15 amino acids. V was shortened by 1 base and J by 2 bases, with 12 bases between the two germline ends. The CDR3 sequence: CASSQVVDYPYEQYF. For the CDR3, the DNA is TGTGCCAGCAGCCAAGTAGTGGACTACCCCTACGAGCAGTACTTC.

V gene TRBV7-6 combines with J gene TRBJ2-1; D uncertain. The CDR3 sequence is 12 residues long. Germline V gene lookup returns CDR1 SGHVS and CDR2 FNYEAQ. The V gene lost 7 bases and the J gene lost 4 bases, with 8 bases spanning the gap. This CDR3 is CASTDGYNEQFF. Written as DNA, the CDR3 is TGTGCCAGCACGGACGGATACAATGAGCAGTTCTTC.

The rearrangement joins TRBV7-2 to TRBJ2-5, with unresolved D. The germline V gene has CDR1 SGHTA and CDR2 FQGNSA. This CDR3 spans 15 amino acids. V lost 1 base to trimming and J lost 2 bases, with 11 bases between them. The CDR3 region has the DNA TGTGCCAGCAGCTTAGGCACATGGGAACAAGAGACCCAGTACTTC. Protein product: CASSLGTWEQETQYF.

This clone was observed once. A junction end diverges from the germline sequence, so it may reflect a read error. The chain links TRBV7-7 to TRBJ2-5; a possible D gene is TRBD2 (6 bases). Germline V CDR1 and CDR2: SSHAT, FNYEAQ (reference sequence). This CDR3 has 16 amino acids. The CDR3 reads CASSLVGGASQETQYF. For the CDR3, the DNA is TGTGCTAGCAGCTTAGTCGGCGGGGCTAGCCAAGAGACCCAGTACTTC.

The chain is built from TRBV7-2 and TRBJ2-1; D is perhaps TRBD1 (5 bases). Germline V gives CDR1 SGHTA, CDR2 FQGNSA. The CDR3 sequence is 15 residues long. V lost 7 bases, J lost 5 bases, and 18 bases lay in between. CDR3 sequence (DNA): TGTGCCAGCACGCAGGGCGGTCCCACTCACAATGAGCAGTTCTTC. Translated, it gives CASTQGGPTHNEQFF. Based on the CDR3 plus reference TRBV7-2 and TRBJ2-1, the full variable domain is GAGVSQSPSNKVTEKGKDVELRCDPISGHTALYWYRQSLGQGLEFLIYFQGNSAPDKSGLPSDRFSAERTGGSVSTLTIQRTQQEDSAVYLCASTQGGPTHNEQFFGPGTRLTVL.

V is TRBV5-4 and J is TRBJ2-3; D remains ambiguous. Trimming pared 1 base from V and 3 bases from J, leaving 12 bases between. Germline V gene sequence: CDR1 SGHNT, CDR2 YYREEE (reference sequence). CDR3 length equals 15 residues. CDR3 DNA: TGTGCCAGCAGCTTGAACCAGCGAGTAACAGATACGCAGTATTTT. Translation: CASSLNQRVTDTQYF.

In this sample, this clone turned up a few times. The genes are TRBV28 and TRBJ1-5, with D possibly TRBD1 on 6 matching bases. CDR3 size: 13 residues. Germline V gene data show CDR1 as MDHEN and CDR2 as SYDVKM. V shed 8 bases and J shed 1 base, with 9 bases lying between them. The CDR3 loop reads CASRGASNQPQHF. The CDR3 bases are TGTGCCAGCCGGGGGGCAAGCAATCAGCCCCAGCATTTT.

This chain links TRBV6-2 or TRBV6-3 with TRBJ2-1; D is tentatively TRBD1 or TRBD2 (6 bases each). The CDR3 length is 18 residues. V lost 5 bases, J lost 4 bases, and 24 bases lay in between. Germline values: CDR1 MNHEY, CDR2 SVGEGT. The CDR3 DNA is TGTGCCAGCAGTCCCAATGGGCCGGGGGCCCCAACGTACAATGAGCAGTTCTTC. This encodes CASSPNGPGAPTYNEQFF.

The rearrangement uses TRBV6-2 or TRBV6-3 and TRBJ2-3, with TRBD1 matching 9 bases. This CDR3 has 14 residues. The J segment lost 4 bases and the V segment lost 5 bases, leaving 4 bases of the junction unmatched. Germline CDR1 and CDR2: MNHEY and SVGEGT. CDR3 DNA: TGTGCCAGCAGTCAGACAGGGGGTGCAGATACGCAGTATTTT. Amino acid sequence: CASSQTGGADTQYF.

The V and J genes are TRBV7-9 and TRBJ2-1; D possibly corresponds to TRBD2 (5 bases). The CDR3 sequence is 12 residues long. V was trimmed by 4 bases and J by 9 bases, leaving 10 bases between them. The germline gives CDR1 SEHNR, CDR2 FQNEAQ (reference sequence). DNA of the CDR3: TGTGCCAGCAGCTCCCAACGGGGTGAGCAGTTCTTC. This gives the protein CASSSQRGEQFF.

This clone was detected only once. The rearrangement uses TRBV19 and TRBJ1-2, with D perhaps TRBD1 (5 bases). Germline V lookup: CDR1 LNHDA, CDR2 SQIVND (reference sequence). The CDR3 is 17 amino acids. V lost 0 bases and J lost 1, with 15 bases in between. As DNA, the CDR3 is TGTGCCAGTAGTATAGATCTATGGGGCAGGGATAACTATGGCTACACCTTC. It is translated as CASSIDLWGRDNYGYTF.

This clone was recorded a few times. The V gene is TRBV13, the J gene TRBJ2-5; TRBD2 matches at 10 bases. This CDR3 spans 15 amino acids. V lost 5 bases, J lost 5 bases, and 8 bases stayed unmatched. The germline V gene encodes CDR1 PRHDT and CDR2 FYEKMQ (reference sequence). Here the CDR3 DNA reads TGTGCCAGCAGCCAGGAGCGGGGGGGCTCCGAGACCCAGTACTTC. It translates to CASSQERGGSETQYF.

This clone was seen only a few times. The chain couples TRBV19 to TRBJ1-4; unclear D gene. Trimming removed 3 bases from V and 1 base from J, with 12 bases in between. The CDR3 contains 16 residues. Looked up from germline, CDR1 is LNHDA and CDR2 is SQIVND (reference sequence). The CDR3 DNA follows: TGTGCCAGTAGTATTGCCGAACGGCTAACTAATGAAAAACTGTTTTTT. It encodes CASSIAERLTNEKLFF.

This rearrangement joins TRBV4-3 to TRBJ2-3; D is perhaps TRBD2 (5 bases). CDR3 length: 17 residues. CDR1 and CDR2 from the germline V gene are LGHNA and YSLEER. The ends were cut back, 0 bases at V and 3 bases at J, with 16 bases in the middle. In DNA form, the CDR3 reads TGCGCCAGCAGCCAAGATCTTGTCAGAAGGAGGACAGATACGCAGTATTTT. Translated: CASSQDLVRRRTDTQYF.

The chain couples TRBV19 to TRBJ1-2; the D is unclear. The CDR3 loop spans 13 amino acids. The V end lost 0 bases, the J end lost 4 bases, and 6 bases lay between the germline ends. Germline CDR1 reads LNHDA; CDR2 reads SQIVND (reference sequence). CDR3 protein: CASSIDMGYGYTF. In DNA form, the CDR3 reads TGTGCCAGTAGTATAGATATGGGCTATGGCTACACCTTC.

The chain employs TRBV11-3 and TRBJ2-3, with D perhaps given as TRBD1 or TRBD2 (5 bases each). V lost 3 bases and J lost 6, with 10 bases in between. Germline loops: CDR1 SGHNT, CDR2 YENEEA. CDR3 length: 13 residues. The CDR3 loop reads CASSFGASDTQYF. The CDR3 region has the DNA TGTGCCAGCAGCTTCGGGGCATCGGATACGCAGTATTTT. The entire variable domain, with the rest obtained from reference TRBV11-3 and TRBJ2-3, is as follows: EAGVVQSPRYKIIEKKQPVAFWCNPISGHNTLYWYLQNLGQGPELLIRYENEEAVDDSQLPKDRFSAERLKGVDSTLKIQPAELGDSAVYLCASSFGASDTQYFGPGTRLTVL.

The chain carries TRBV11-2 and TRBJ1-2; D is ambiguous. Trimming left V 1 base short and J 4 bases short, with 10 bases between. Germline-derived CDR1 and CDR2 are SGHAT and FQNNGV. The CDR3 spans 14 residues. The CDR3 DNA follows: TGTGCCAGCAGCTTAGGTGCCTATTCCTATGGCTACACCTTC. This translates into CASSLGAYSYGYTF. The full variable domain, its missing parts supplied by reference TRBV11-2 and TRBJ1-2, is EAGVAQSPRYKIIEKRQSVAFWCNPISGHATLYWYQQILGQGPKLLIQFQNNGVVDDSQLPKDRFSAERLKGVDSTLKIQPAKLEDSAVYLCASSLGAYSYGYTFGSGTRLTVV.

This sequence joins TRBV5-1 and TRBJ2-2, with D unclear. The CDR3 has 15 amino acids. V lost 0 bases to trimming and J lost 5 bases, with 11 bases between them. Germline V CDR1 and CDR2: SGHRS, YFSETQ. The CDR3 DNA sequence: TGCGCCAGCAGCTTGGTGTCAGGACGGACCGGGGAGCTGTTTTTT. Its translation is CASSLVSGRTGELFF. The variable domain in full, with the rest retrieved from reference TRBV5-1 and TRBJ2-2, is KAGVTQTPRYLIKTRGQQVTLSCSPISGHRSVSWYQQTPGQGLQFLFEYFSETQRNKGNFPGRFSGRQFSNSRSEMNVSTLELGDSALYLCASSLVSGRTGELFFGEGSRLTVL.

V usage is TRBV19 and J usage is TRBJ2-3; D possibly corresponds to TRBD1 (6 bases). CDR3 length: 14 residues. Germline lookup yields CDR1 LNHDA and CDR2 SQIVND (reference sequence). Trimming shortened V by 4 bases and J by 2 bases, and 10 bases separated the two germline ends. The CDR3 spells CASSKDSYTDTQYF. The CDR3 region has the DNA TGTGCCAGTAGTAAGGACAGTTACACAGATACGCAGTATTTT.

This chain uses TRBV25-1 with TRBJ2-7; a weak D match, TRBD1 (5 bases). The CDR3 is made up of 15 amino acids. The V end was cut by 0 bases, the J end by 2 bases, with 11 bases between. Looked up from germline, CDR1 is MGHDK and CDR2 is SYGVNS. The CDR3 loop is CASSEYRGTAYEQYF. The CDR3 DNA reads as TGTGCCAGCAGTGAATATAGGGGTACCGCCTACGAGCAGTACTTC.

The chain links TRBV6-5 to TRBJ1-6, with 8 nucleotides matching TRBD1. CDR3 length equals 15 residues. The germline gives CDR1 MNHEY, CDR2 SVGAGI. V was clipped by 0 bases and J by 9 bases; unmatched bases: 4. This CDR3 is CASSYSRQGSSPLHF. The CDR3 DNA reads TGTGCCAGCAGTTACTCGAGACAGGGGTCTTCACCCCTCCACTTT.

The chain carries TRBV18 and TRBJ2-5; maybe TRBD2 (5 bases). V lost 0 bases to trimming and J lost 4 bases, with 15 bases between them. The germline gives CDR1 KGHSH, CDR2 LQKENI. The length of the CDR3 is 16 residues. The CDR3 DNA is TGTGCCAGCTCACCACCGAGTCCAGGCGGGTCAGAGACCCAGTACTTC. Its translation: CASSPPSPGGSETQYF.

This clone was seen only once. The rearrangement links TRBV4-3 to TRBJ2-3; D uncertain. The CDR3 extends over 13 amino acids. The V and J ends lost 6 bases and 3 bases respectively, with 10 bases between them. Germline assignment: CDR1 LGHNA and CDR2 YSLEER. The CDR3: CASSPSRTDTQYF. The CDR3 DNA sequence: TGCGCCAGCAGTCCTTCAAGAACAGATACGCAGTATTTT.

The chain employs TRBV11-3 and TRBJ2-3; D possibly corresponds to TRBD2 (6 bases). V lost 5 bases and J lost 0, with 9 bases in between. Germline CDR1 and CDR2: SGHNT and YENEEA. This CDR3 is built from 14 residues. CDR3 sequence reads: CASSGGVSTDTQYF. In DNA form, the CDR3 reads TGTGCCAGCAGCGGCGGGGTTAGCACAGATACGCAGTATTTT.